The clone carrying this T cell receptor beta chain appeared a single time. In the original processing: How many nucleated cells were present was estimated from reference gene primer amplification. The assay was immunoSEQ multiplex PCR, and TCRdb's table has in-frame clones only and misses some. V and J calls and clone size are copied from that table; D and trimming were computed from the DNA. This repertoire shows about 200,000 clones, around 80% found once; its top ten account for about 15%. This sample was taken from a study of blood T cell repertoires in COVID-19. Study background: The cDNA or gDNA used as material had been derived from T cells, B-cell-depleted T cells, or PBMCs.

CDR1 is MGHRA, CDR2 YSYEKL, per germline. The V and J ends lost 3 bases and 1 base respectively, with 15 bases between them. This CDR3 has 16 residues. This TCR derives from a woman between 50 and 59 years old with acute COVID-19. The chain has TRBV4-1 and TRBJ1-2; perhaps TRBD1 as D (6 bases). The source material was PBMCs or T cells enriched from blood (not recorded which). CDR3 region: CASSQVTGFNNYGYTF. CDR3 nucleotide sequence: TGCGCCAGCAGCCAGGTGACAGGTTTTAATAACTATGGCTACACCTTC.